This T cell receptor beta chain was recorded in a study of shared clonotypes between healthy human individuals. Adults of Caucasian background living in Nashville, Tennessee made up all donors. The germline V and J ends were trimmed by 2 bases and 4 bases, with 12 bases remaining between them. Germline CDR1 GTSNPN, CDR2 SVGIG (reference sequence). The length of the CDR3 is 13 residues. Of note for this clone: Its antigen is currently unknown.

The study, taken as a whole, reports: The low donor count limited represented genetic and exposure-history diversity.

Each cell subset's genomic DNA was divided evenly among several immunoSEQ plates. Sequencing on ten immunoSEQ deep assay plates was performed for unsorted PBMC DNA. Assay: immunoSEQ multiplex PCR; the TCRdb copy retains only in-frame clones and omits some. The data contain about half a million clones, approximately 84% of them singletons. The receptor comes from a middle-aged woman in good health. Some clones in this sample may be carry-over from other donors' samples. The chain joins TRBV30 to TRBJ2-7; D gene unclear. Sequenced: PBMCs. The CDR3 DNA follows: TGTGCCTGGAGTAGACCCGAATTATACGAGCAGTACTTC. As protein: CAWSRPELYEQYF.